A selection of T cell receptor beta chains follows, all from one sample in a study of Ad26.COV2.S vaccination and SARS-CoV-2 variants. Data came from immunoSEQ multiplex PCR; TCRdb stores just in-frame clones and leaves some out. The sample holds about half a million clones, about 88% seen once. The specimen was peripheral blood, collected in a trial of Ad26.COV2.S vaccine versus placebo. Receptor source: a person aged 18-60 years who received the Ad26.COV2.S COVID-19 vaccine or a placebo. The CDR3 runs from the conserved cysteine through the conserved F or W. The D gene is left open where the match is weak. The size entry is marked missing in some rows and otherwise reads once, few, many or a size class.

J	V	size	D	CDR3	DNA
TRBJ1-1	TRBV6-5	NA	NA	CASSRTVNTEAFF	TGTGCCAGCAGCAGGACGGTCAACACTGAAGCTTTCTTT
TRBJ1-3	TRBV4-3	NA	NA	CASSPDNSGNTIYF	TGCGCCAGCAGCCCGGACAACTCTGGAAACACCATATATTTT
TRBJ2-3	TRBV6-1	NA	NA	CASSEWAGSSTDTQYF	TGTGCCAGCAGTGAATGGGCCGGGTCTAGCACAGATACGCAGTATTTT
TRBJ1-1	TRBV7-8	few	NA	CASSLNRMNTEAFF	TGTGCCAGCAGCTTGAACAGGATGAACACTGAAGCTTTCTTT
TRBJ1-2	TRBV29-1	NA	NA	CSVRQVTGYTF	TGCAGCGTCCGACAGGTCACGGGCTACACCTTC
TRBJ2-2	TRBV29-1	NA	NA	CSISRGLAGELFF	TGCAGCATTTCCCGGGGCCTTGCCGGGGAGCTGTTTTTT
TRBJ1-1	TRBV2	NA	TRBD1	CASSVTGGTEAFF	TGTGCCAGCAGTGTGACAGGGGGCACTGAAGCTTTCTTT
TRBJ2-3	TRBV4-1	NA	TRBD2	CASSPLGSGSHGSTDTQYF	TGCGCCAGCAGCCCCCTGGGTAGCGGGAGTCATGGAAGCACAGATACGCAGTATTTT
TRBJ1-6	TRBV6-6	NA	TRBD1	CASSYEGQGNSPLHF	TGTGCCAGCAGTTATGAGGGACAGGGTAATTCACCCCTCCACTTT
TRBJ2-2	TRBV25-1	NA	NA	CASSEGWGGNTGELFF	TGTGCCAGCAGTGAGGGCTGGGGAGGAAACACCGGGGAGCTGTTTTTT
TRBJ1-2	TRBV5-1	NA	NA	CASSLDVGYGYTF	TGCGCCAGCAGCTTGGATGTGGGGTATGGCTACACCTTC
TRBJ1-5	TRBV6-2/TRBV6-3	NA	NA	CASSRVGNQPQHF	TGTGCCAGCAGTCGGGTGGGGAATCAGCCCCAGCATTTT
TRBJ2-7	TRBV6-1	NA	NA	CASSEALPYEQYF	TGTGCCAGCAGTGAGGCTCTCCCCTACGAGCAGTACTTC
TRBJ2-1	TRBV30	NA	NA	CAWGPRGGTYNEQFF	TGTGCCTGGGGCCCCCGCGGCGGGACGTACAATGAGCAGTTCTTC
TRBJ2-7	TRBV5-1	once	TRBD2	CASSLSGVSYEQYF	TGCGCCAGCAGCTTAAGCGGGGTCTCCTACGAGCAGTACTTC
TRBJ1-2	TRBV7-9	NA	NA	CASSPAGANYGYTF	TGTGCCAGCAGCCCAGCGGGTGCTAACTATGGCTACACCTTC